This T cell receptor beta chain is drawn from a study of T cells in Graves' hyperthyroidism and ophthalmopathy. From RNA transcripts, TCR beta CDR3 regions were amplified. A set of HTBI primers served as the primers for a first-round RT-PCR of the TCR CDR3. TCRdb reprocessed the multiplex PCR reads with MiXCR, giving one entry per CDR3 protein. The data contain about 500,000 distinct CDR3 sequences, 13% to 15% of them singletons. Newly diagnosed hyperthyroidism patients aged 18 to 65 years had disease lasting under 2 months. Germline V gives CDR1 LNHDA, CDR2 SQIVND (reference sequence). The CDR3 totals 15 residues. V shed 6 bases and J 7 bases; nucleotides not matched to a gene: 11.

This sequence originates from a woman younger than 35 with Graves' hyperthyroidism. V gene TRBV19 combines with J gene TRBJ2-5, with TRBD2 matching 10 bases. The sequenced material came from blood. As DNA, the CDR3 is TGTGCCAGTAGGATTAGCGGGAGGCCGGGGGGGACCCAGTACTTC. Its translation: CASRISGRPGGTQYF.